This passage covers 28 T cell receptor beta chains from one sample sequenced in a study of CD8 T cells in Susac syndrome. cDNA came from around 0.5 to 1 ug RNA primed by random hexamers. One entry per CDR3 protein, called by TCRdb with MiXCR from the immunoSEQ multiplex PCR reads. The data hold approximately 210,000 distinct CDR3 sequences, with about 95% observed a single time. Source material: CD4+ T cells from PBMCs. The source of these receptors is a human donor with multiple sclerosis.

The chain recombines TRBV15 with TRBJ1-1; D not resolved. V was trimmed by 0 bases and J by 2 bases, leaving 7 bases between them. This CDR3 is built from 14 residues. Germline V gene sequence: CDR1 LNHNV, CDR2 YYDKDF (reference sequence). CDR3 protein: CATSRDVGNTEAFF. The CDR3 DNA reads TGTGCCACCAGCAGAGATGTTGGTAACACTGAAGCTTTCTTT.

V usage is TRBV29-1 and J usage is TRBJ2-3; D might be TRBD1 or TRBD2, each matching 5 bases. Trimming stripped 2 bases from V and 7 bases from J, with 16 bases between. CDR3 length: 14 amino acids. Looked up from germline, CDR1 is SQVTM and CDR2 is ANQGSEA. CDR3 sequence reads: CSVESRDRGNTQYF. The CDR3 coding sequence is TGCAGCGTTGAAAGCAGGGACCGCGGAAATACGCAGTATTTT.

The J gene is TRBJ1-5, the V gene TRBV12-3 or TRBV12-4; D uncertain. CDR3 length equals 14 residues. V lost 3 bases and J lost 9, with 15 bases in between. The CDR3 reads CASSLAGSWGPQHF. The CDR3 region has the DNA TGTGCCAGCAGTTTGGCTGGTTCTTGGGGGCCCCAGCATTTT.

The chain carries TRBV14 and TRBJ2-2; D not resolved. V was clipped by 10 bases and J by 0 bases, with 12 bases between them. Per germline, CDR1 SGHDN and CDR2 FVKESK. This CDR3 is 14 amino acids long. CDR3 sequence reads: CATRRFANTGELFF. CDR3 DNA: TGTGCCACGCGACGGTTCGCGAACACCGGGGAGCTGTTTTTT.

This clonotype showed up just once. The genes are TRBV20-1 and TRBJ1-2; 7 nucleotides line up with TRBD1. Trimming at V came to 6 bases and at J to 4 bases, leaving 14 bases not matched to a gene. In germline, CDR1 is DFQATT, CDR2 SNEGSKA (reference sequence). CDR3 length: 15 residues. CDR3 sequence: CSALKSAGGSYGYTF. CDR3 sequence (DNA): TGCAGTGCCCTGAAGTCGGCAGGGGGATCCTATGGCTACACCTTC.

V is TRBV19 and J is TRBJ2-7; D is uncertain. Trimming removed 4 bases from V and 3 bases from J, with 10 bases in between. The CDR3 has 13 residues. Germline lookup yields CDR1 LNHDA and CDR2 SQIVND (reference sequence). Here the CDR3 DNA reads TGTGCCAGTAGTACATGGACGGACTACGAGCAGTACTTC. It translates to CASSTWTDYEQYF.

This chain uses TRBV29-1 with TRBJ2-7; D remains ambiguous. CDR3 length: 12 residues. V was pared by 3 bases and J by 5 bases, with 11 bases between. The germline V gene has CDR1 SQVTM and CDR2 ANQGSEA. The CDR3 nucleotides are TGCAGCGTTGAGGGTTATACCAACGAGCAGTACTTC. Its protein is CSVEGYTNEQYF.

The chain uses TRBV20-1 and TRBJ2-3; a possible D gene is TRBD2 (5 bases). Deletions cut 4 bases from V and 0 bases from J, with 11 bases between. Germline CDR1 DFQATT, CDR2 SNEGSKA (reference sequence). This CDR3 region has 14 residues. The CDR3 DNA follows: TGCAGTGCTAAGGACTTACGTAGCACAGATACGCAGTATTTT. Translating gives CSAKDLRSTDTQYF.

The rearrangement links TRBV20-1 to TRBJ2-1; D might be TRBD2 (5 bases). Germline CDR1 reads DFQATT; CDR2 reads SNEGSKA (reference sequence). The CDR3 is 13 amino acids. Trimming removed 3 bases at V and 1 base at J, with 7 bases between. This chain's CDR3 is CSASSASYNEQFF. The CDR3 coding sequence is TGCAGTGCTAGTAGCGCGTCCTACAATGAGCAGTTCTTC.

The rearrangement uses TRBV5-4 and TRBJ2-1; D gene unclear. Trimming stripped 0 bases from V and 4 bases from J, with 5 bases between. CDR1 and CDR2 (germline): SGHNT, YYREEE (reference sequence). CDR3 length: 13 residues. The CDR3 DNA reads TGTGCCAGCAGCTTGGGGTTATACAATGAGCAGTTCTTC. Translated, it gives CASSLGLYNEQFF.

This clonotype appeared a few times. CDR3 region: CATSDPDTNEQYF. The CDR3 nucleotides read TGTGCCACCAGTGATCCCGACACCAACGAGCAGTACTTC. This chain connects TRBV24-1 to TRBJ2-7; no definite D call. V was clipped by 3 bases and J by 5 bases, with 10 bases between them. Germline V CDR1 and CDR2: KGHDR, SFDVKD. This CDR3 is built from 13 residues.

The rearrangement joins TRBV20-1 to TRBJ2-2, with D tentatively TRBD2 (6 bases). The germline V gene has CDR1 DFQATT and CDR2 SNEGSKA (reference sequence). With 3 bases removed from V and 6 bases from J, the gap between germline ends came to 11 bases. The CDR3 contains 13 residues. The CDR3 DNA sequence: TGCAGTGCTAGGGGACTGAGGGCCGGGGAGCTGTTTTTT. It yields the protein CSARGLRAGELFF.

The chain is built from TRBV5-1 and TRBJ2-7; the D gene could be TRBD1 or TRBD2 (5 bases each). Trimming cost V 3 bases and J 6 bases, with 13 bases left between them. The length of the CDR3 is 13 residues. Germline CDR1 and CDR2: SGHRS and YFSETQ. This CDR3 reads CASSWKEGSEQYF. CDR3 coding DNA: TGCGCCAGCAGCTGGAAAGAGGGGAGCGAGCAGTACTTC.

The table lists this clonotype with a count of one. The chain couples TRBV20-1 to TRBJ2-3; 9 bases are a match to TRBD2. With 7 bases clipped from V and 3 bases from J, the junction kept 2 bases outside the gene matches. The CDR3 consists of 12 residues. Germline lookup yields CDR1 DFQATT and CDR2 SNEGSKA (reference sequence). As DNA, the CDR3 is TGCAGTGGCGGGGGGGGAACAGATACGCAGTATTTT. Its protein is CSGGGGTDTQYF.

The chain employs TRBV12-3 or TRBV12-4 and TRBJ2-3; D tentatively fits TRBD1 or TRBD2 (5 bases each). V dropped 3 bases and J dropped 0 bases, with 10 bases sitting between them. The CDR3 contains 15 residues. In DNA, the CDR3 is TGTGCCAGCAGTTTTGAGGGGTTTAGCACAGATACGCAGTATTTT. Translating it yields CASSFEGFSTDTQYF.

The rearrangement links TRBV29-1 to TRBJ2-1, with unresolved D. The CDR3 spans 12 residues. The V gene's germline CDR1 is SQVTM and CDR2 ANQGSEA. Deletions cut 3 bases from V and 8 bases from J, with 11 bases between. CDR3 in amino acids: CSVEWQLDEQFF. The CDR3 DNA is TGCAGCGTTGAGTGGCAACTGGATGAGCAGTTCTTC.

Here the CDR3 DNA reads TGTGCCAGCAGGACGCCTAAGGGGGGTTATCAGCCCCAGCATTTT. Its translation is CASRTPKGGYQPQHF. J is TRBJ1-5 and V is TRBV28; D perhaps matches TRBD1 (6 bases). The germline CDR1 and CDR2 sequences are MDHEN and SYDVKM. CDR3 length: 15 amino acids. V was cut by 6 bases and J by 5 bases, with 17 bases left in between.

V gene TRBV20-1 combines with J gene TRBJ2-7, with a possible D match to TRBD2 (6 bases). From germline, CDR1 is DFQATT and CDR2 SNEGSKA (reference sequence). This CDR3 spans 14 amino acids. V lost 4 bases, J lost 3 bases, and 16 bases lay in between. The CDR3 spells CSAIGEASFYEQYF. Written as DNA, the CDR3 is TGCAGTGCTATCGGGGAGGCCTCCTTCTACGAGCAGTACTTC.

V is TRBV30 and J is TRBJ2-1; the match to TRBD1 covers 8 bases. The CDR3 contains 14 residues. Germline lookup yields CDR1 GTSNPN and CDR2 SVGIG (reference sequence). The V gene end was trimmed by 4 bases and the J gene end by 7 bases; junction bases not matched to a gene: 9. CDR3 nucleotide sequence: TGTGCCTGGAAGGACAGGGCGGCATCAAATGAGCAGTTCTTC. The encoded protein is CAWKDRAASNEQFF.

This chain connects TRBV9 to TRBJ2-1; 12 bases are a match to TRBD2. Germline CDR1 SGDLS, CDR2 YYNGEE. The CDR3 consists of 15 residues. V gave up 4 bases and J gave up 9 bases; unmatched junction bases: 8. In DNA form, the CDR3 reads TGTGCCAGCAGCTCTCCTAGCGGGGGGGCAACTGAGCAGTTCTTC. Its translation: CASSSPSGGATEQFF.

This clonotype was picked up one time. V gene TRBV30 combines with J gene TRBJ2-7, with D uncertain. V was shortened by 4 bases and J by 0 bases, with 13 bases between the two germline ends. Germline V gene sequence: CDR1 GTSNPN, CDR2 SVGIG (reference sequence). The CDR3 is 14 amino acids. CDR3 bases: TGTGCCTGGAAGTTCAAAAGGAGCTCCTACGAGCAGTACTTC. Translation gives CAWKFKRSSYEQYF. The full variable domain, completed using reference TRBV30 and TRBJ2-7, is SQTIHQWPATLVQPVGSPLSLECTVEGTSNPNLYWYRQAAGRGLQLLFYSVGIGQISSEVPQNLSASRPQDRQFILSSKKLLLSDSGFYLCAWKFKRSSYEQYFGPGTRLTVT.

The rearrangement links TRBV20-1 to TRBJ2-3, with 13 bases aligning to TRBD2. The germline V gene encodes CDR1 DFQATT and CDR2 SNEGSKA (reference sequence). The CDR3 spans 16 residues. V dropped 6 bases and J dropped 4; count of bases not matched to a gene: 10. The chain's CDR3 is CSAPTSGRIPPDTQYF. CDR3 nucleotide sequence: TGCAGTGCACCGACTAGCGGGAGGATTCCCCCAGATACGCAGTATTTT.

The genes are TRBV27 and TRBJ2-7; perhaps TRBD2 as D (6 bases). This CDR3 region has 12 residues. Germline V CDR1 and CDR2: MNHEY, SMNVEV (reference sequence). The ends were cut back, 6 bases at V and 3 bases at J, with 9 bases in the middle. The CDR3 DNA reads as TGTGCCAGCAGGGGGGGTATCTACGAGCAGTACTTC. Its translation is CASRGGIYEQYF.

This chain joins TRBV2 and TRBJ1-1, with TRBD1 identical over 7 bases. The CDR3 is 13 amino acids. Trimming cost V 8 bases and J 3 bases; bases outside gene matches: 6. Germline V lookup: CDR1 SNHLY, CDR2 FYNNEI. DNA of the CDR3: TGTGCCAGCTCGACAGGGAGGGACACTGAAGCTTTCTTT. Its protein is CASSTGRDTEAFF.

The CDR3 DNA follows: TGTGCCAGCAGCGATAACCTCTACACCTTC. Its protein is CASSDNLYTF. The chain couples TRBV7-9 to TRBJ1-2; D not resolved. From germline, CDR1 is SEHNR and CDR2 FQNEAQ (reference sequence). The CDR3 loop spans 10 amino acids. Trimming cost V 5 bases and J 10 bases, with 8 bases left between them.

This clonotype was seen only once. This chain links TRBV14 with TRBJ2-3, with 7 bases lining up with TRBD2. The CDR3 length is 15 residues. Germline V CDR1 and CDR2: SGHDN, FVKESK. Trimming removed 5 bases from V and 2 bases from J; junction bases left unmatched: 7. The CDR3 is CASSSPGLHTDTQYF. For the CDR3, the DNA is TGTGCCAGCAGCTCACCGGGACTACACACAGATACGCAGTATTTT.

This clonotype was detected a few times. The chain combines TRBV27 with TRBJ2-5, with D possibly matching TRBD2 (6 bases). This CDR3 comprises 13 residues. Trimming took off 3 bases at V and 1 base at J, with 6 bases between the two ends. CDR1 is MNHEY, CDR2 SMNVEV, per germline (reference sequence). CDR3 sequence reads: CASSLRGQETQYF. The CDR3 nucleotides read TGTGCCAGCAGTTTGCGGGGCCAAGAGACCCAGTACTTC.

The V gene is TRBV28, the J gene TRBJ1-5; TRBD1 matches at 7 bases. CDR1 MDHEN and CDR2 SYDVKM come from the germline V gene. V lost 6 bases to trimming and J lost 2 bases; unmatched junction nucleotides: 4. CDR3 length: 14 residues. The CDR3 loop reads CASRPGTGNQPQHF. CDR3 bases: TGTGCCAGCAGGCCCGGGACAGGCAATCAGCCCCAGCATTTT.